A single sample is the source of the 28 T cell receptor beta chains below, sequenced in a study of blood T cell repertoires in COVID-19. Using immunoSEQ multiplex PCR, the repertoire was profiled, and TCRdb retains in-frame clones only, with some absent. The data hold 70,000 to 75,000 clones, with 65% to 85% observed a single time. Sequencing was done on a sample of peripheral blood. Receptors originate from a woman aged 80 or over with active or convalescent COVID-19.

This chain links TRBV11-2 with TRBJ1-1, with D possibly TRBD1 on 5 matching bases. The germline V gene has CDR1 SGHAT and CDR2 FQNNGV. V lost 5 bases, J lost 0 bases, and 13 bases lay in between. This CDR3 is built from 15 residues. The CDR3 region has the DNA TGTGCCAGCAGCCGCGGGGCAGGTATGAACACTGAAGCTTTCTTT. Translating gives CASSRGAGMNTEAFF.

The chain employs TRBV5-4 and TRBJ1-1, with TRBD1 identical over 7 bases. CDR3 length: 15 residues. Trimming at V came to 3 bases and at J to 3 bases, leaving 8 bases not matched to a gene. Per germline, CDR1 SGHNT and CDR2 YYREEE (reference sequence). The CDR3: CASSSRDRSYTEAFF. In nucleotides, the CDR3 is TGTGCCAGCAGCTCCCGGGACAGAAGTTACACTGAAGCTTTCTTT.

J is TRBJ1-1 and V is TRBV28, with 10 nucleotides matching TRBD1. The CDR3 has 12 amino acids. V lost 3 bases and J lost 10; bases outside the gene matches: 2. CDR1 and CDR2 (germline): MDHEN, SYDVKM. The CDR3 DNA is TGTGCCAGCAGTTTCGGGACAGGGGTAGCTTTCTTT. As protein: CASSFGTGVAFF.

The chain couples TRBV9 to TRBJ1-6, with 7 positions matching TRBD1. Germline V gives CDR1 SGDLS, CDR2 YYNGEE. J gave up 4 bases and V 3 bases, and 10 bases lay outside the gene matches. The CDR3 covers 17 residues. The CDR3 DNA reads as TGTGCCAGCAGCGAGCGGGCCGACAGGGCTTATAATTCACCCCTCCACTTT. Translated: CASSERADRAYNSPLHF.

The chain uses TRBV29-1 and TRBJ1-2; 7 nucleotides match TRBD1. The CDR3 is 14 residues long. The J segment lost 2 bases and the V segment lost 3 bases, leaving 6 bases of the junction unmatched. Germline V gene sequence: CDR1 SQVTM, CDR2 ANQGSEA. DNA of the CDR3: TGCAGCGTTGAGCTAATGACAGGGAACTATGGCTACACCTTC. Translated, it gives CSVELMTGNYGYTF.

The chain combines TRBV19 with TRBJ1-6, with D unresolved. This CDR3 spans 15 amino acids. The V gene lost 4 bases and the J gene lost 2 bases, with 9 bases spanning the gap. Per germline, CDR1 LNHDA and CDR2 SQIVND (reference sequence). Here the CDR3 reads CASSTGATYNSPLHF. DNA of the CDR3: TGTGCCAGTAGTACGGGAGCGACCTATAATTCACCCCTCCACTTT.

V is TRBV10-3 and J is TRBJ2-1, with TRBD1 matching 7 bases. Germline V gives CDR1 ENHRY, CDR2 SYGVKD. With 6 bases clipped from V and 0 bases from J, the junction kept 5 bases outside the gene matches. The CDR3 length is 15 residues. DNA for the CDR3: TGTGCCATCAGCGCCGGACAGGTCTCCTACAATGAGCAGTTCTTC. It encodes CAISAGQVSYNEQFF.

The chain uses TRBV21-1 and TRBJ1-2; no DNA check was done on the table's D call, TRBD1. TRBV21-1 is marked as a pseudogene. The CDR3 runs to 20 residues. The CDR3 nucleotides read TGTGCCAGCAGCAAACCGGCATTCCGAGGGACAGGGGAATCTAACTATGGCTACACCTTC. Amino acids: CASSKPAFRGTGESNYGYTF.

The chain employs TRBV19 and TRBJ2-1, with 7 bases that match TRBD1. The CDR3 has 15 amino acids. After removal of 3 bases from V and 5 bases from J, the junction contained 7 bases not matched to a gene. The germline gives CDR1 LNHDA, CDR2 SQIVND (reference sequence). CDR3 coding DNA: TGTGCCAGTAGTATTAGTGGACAGGTCAACAATGAGCAGTTCTTC. As protein: CASSISGQVNNEQFF.

The chain combines TRBV5-1 with TRBJ2-2; D is unclear. V lost 3 bases, J lost 0 bases, and 6 bases lay in between. Germline V gene data show CDR1 as SGHRS and CDR2 as YFSETQ. The CDR3 covers 14 residues. CDR3 in DNA: TGCGCCAGCAGCTGGCTCGCGAACACCGGGGAGCTGTTTTTT. It specifies CASSWLANTGELFF.

The chain is built from TRBV3-1 (or the pseudogene TRBV3-2) and TRBJ1-1, with D perhaps matching TRBD1 (5 bases). The CDR3 has 14 amino acids. Germline CDR1 reads LGHDT; CDR2 reads YNNKEL (reference sequence). V was cut by 1 base and J by 6 bases, with 12 bases left in between. The DNA of the CDR3 is TGTGCCAGCAGCCAAGGTTTGACAGTCGCTGAAGCTTTCTTT. This translates into CASSQGLTVAEAFF.

V and J are TRBV4-1 and TRBJ1-6, with TRBD1 as a possible D gene (5 bases). V lost 3 bases and J lost 11, with 26 bases in between. This CDR3 has 18 residues. Germline CDR1 is MGHRA and CDR2 is YSYEKL. This CDR3 is CASSQGLLTANPNPPLHF. CDR3 nucleotides: TGCGCCAGCAGCCAGGGGCTCCTGACGGCGAATCCAAATCCACCCCTCCACTTT.

The rearrangement links TRBV6-4 to TRBJ1-4; the D is unclear. The CDR3 has 14 residues. Per germline, CDR1 MRHNA and CDR2 SNTAGT. Between the trimmed V and J ends, which lost 6 bases and 6 bases, there was a span of 14 bases. CDR3 amino acids: CASSTPKKHEKLFF. CDR3 sequence (DNA): TGTGCCAGCAGCACGCCCAAAAAGCATGAAAAACTGTTTTTT.

This clone appeared a single time. This chain links TRBV27 with TRBJ2-6; 10 bases map to TRBD1. The CDR3 is 19 residues long. Germline V gene lookup returns CDR1 MNHEY and CDR2 SMNVEV (reference sequence). Germline trimming cut 5 bases from V and 3 bases from J; bases unmatched to any gene: 13. The CDR3 is CASSRSPGQGTGGANVLTF. In DNA, the CDR3 is TGTGCCAGCAGTAGATCTCCGGGACAGGGGACCGGTGGGGCCAACGTCCTGACTTTC. The full variable domain, completed using reference TRBV27 and TRBJ2-6, is EAQVTQNPRYLITVTGKKLTVTCSQNMNHEYMSWYRQDPGLGLRQIYYSMNVEVTDKGDVPEGYKVSRKEKRNFPLILESPSPNQTSLYFCASSRSPGQGTGGANVLTFGAGSRLTVL.

The chain joins TRBV19 to TRBJ2-7; TRBD1 agrees at 8 bases. The J segment lost 5 bases and the V segment lost 6 bases, leaving 6 bases of the junction unmatched. The CDR3 loop spans 13 amino acids. Germline CDR1 is LNHDA and CDR2 is SQIVND (reference sequence). The CDR3, as DNA: TGTGCCAGTAGCCGGACAGGGTACCACGAGCAGTACTTC. The encoded protein is CASSRTGYHEQYF. Complete variable domain (other parts from reference TRBV19 and TRBJ2-7): DGGITQSPKYLFRKEGQNVTLSCEQNLNHDAMYWYRQDPGQGLRLIYYSQIVNDFQKGDIAEGYSVSREKKESFPLTVTSAQKNPTAFYLCASSRTGYHEQYFGPGTRLTVT.

The chain employs TRBV3-1 (or the pseudogene TRBV3-2) and TRBJ1-2; D is uncertain. Germline assignment: CDR1 LGHDT and CDR2 YNNKEL (reference sequence). V dropped 4 bases and J dropped 4 bases, with 10 bases sitting between them. The CDR3 contains 13 residues. This CDR3 is CASSLVGGYGYTF. In nucleotides, the CDR3 is TGTGCCAGCAGCCTCGTAGGAGGCTATGGCTACACCTTC.

The chain is built from TRBV3-1 (or the pseudogene TRBV3-2) and TRBJ1-2; D ambiguous. Trimming took off 0 bases at V and 10 bases at J, with 12 bases between the two ends. CDR1 LGHDT and CDR2 YNNKEL come from the germline V gene (reference sequence). This CDR3 is 13 amino acids long. The CDR3 loop is CASSQDTSGLYTF. In nucleotides, the CDR3 is TGTGCCAGCAGCCAAGATACCTCAGGACTCTACACCTTC.

V usage is TRBV28 and J usage is TRBJ1-5; the D gene is possibly TRBD1 (6 bases). The CDR3 covers 12 residues. V was clipped by 7 bases and J by 9 bases, with 13 bases between them. Germline V gene lookup returns CDR1 MDHEN and CDR2 SYDVKM. This CDR3 is CASTAQGSPQHF. The CDR3 DNA is TGTGCCAGCACCGCTCAGGGGTCGCCCCAGCATTTT.

The sample holds a few counts of this clone. The CDR3 DNA reads as TGTGCCAGCAGCTTCCAAGCGGGCCCGGGAGATACGCAGTATTTT. This translates into CASSFQAGPGDTQYF. V is TRBV7-2 and J is TRBJ2-3, with D possibly being TRBD2 (6 bases). CDR3 size: 15 residues. The germline V and J ends were trimmed by 3 bases and 5 bases, with 15 bases remaining between them. Germline loops: CDR1 SGHTA, CDR2 FQGNSA.

This clone was counted a single time. This rearrangement joins TRBV6-5 to TRBJ2-7; TRBD1 aligns across 7 bases. V trimming: 2 bases; J trimming: 0 bases; junction bases outside the gene matches: 7. The CDR3 runs 16 residues. CDR1 and CDR2 (germline): MNHEY, SVGAGI. The CDR3 DNA reads TGTGCCAGCAGTTACGGGCGACAGGGAAGCTCCTACGAGCAGTACTTC. Amino acids: CASSYGRQGSSYEQYF.

The chain employs TRBV6-5 and TRBJ1-1; D perhaps matches TRBD1 (6 bases). Germline V gene sequence: CDR1 MNHEY, CDR2 SVGAGI. Trimming cost V 9 bases and J 2 bases, with 16 bases left between them. The CDR3 totals 14 residues. CDR3 DNA: TGTGCCAGATCCACCGGGACAAGAAACACTGAAGCTTTCTTT. This sequence encodes CARSTGTRNTEAFF.

This clone was seen a few times. V gene TRBV4-1 combines with J gene TRBJ1-2; a weak D match, TRBD1 (6 bases). CDR3 length: 15 residues. The V end lost 2 bases, the J end lost 8 bases, and 18 bases lay between the germline ends. Germline values: CDR1 MGHRA, CDR2 YSYEKL. The CDR3, as DNA: TGCGCCAGCAGCCAATCGCCCCAGGGGTCGTGGGGCTACACCTTC. Its protein product is CASSQSPQGSWGYTF.

The chain joins TRBV7-2 to TRBJ1-4; 7 nucleotides match TRBD1. The CDR3 extends over 14 amino acids. CDR1 and CDR2 from the germline V gene are SGHTA and FQGNSA. J was trimmed by 7 bases and V by 3 bases; bases with no gene match: 5. The CDR3: CASSFEQGTEKLFF. CDR3 sequence (DNA): TGTGCCAGCAGCTTCGAACAGGGGACTGAAAAACTGTTTTTT.

This clone occurred a few times. The rearrangement joins TRBV10-1 to TRBJ2-2; the match to TRBD1 covers 9 bases. Germline lookup yields CDR1 WNHNN and CDR2 SYGVQD (reference sequence). After removal of 10 bases from V and 5 bases from J, the junction contained 5 bases not matched to a gene. The CDR3 has 13 amino acids. The CDR3 nucleotides read TGCGCCACCAAGGACAGGGGAACCGGGGAGCTGTTTTTT. Amino acids: CATKDRGTGELFF.

This chain joins TRBV12-5 and TRBJ1-1; no definite D call. The V end lost 6 bases, the J end lost 5 bases, and 16 bases lay between the germline ends. The CDR3 consists of 14 residues. The germline gives CDR1 LGHNT, CDR2 FRNRAP. CDR3 in amino acids: CASGAGVLITEAFF. CDR3 DNA sequence: TGTGCTAGTGGAGCCGGGGTCCTTATAACTGAAGCTTTCTTT.

V is TRBV28 and J is TRBJ2-7, with D possibly TRBD2 on 5 matching bases. The V end was cut by 1 base, the J end by 2 bases, with 6 bases between. This CDR3 spans 13 amino acids. The germline gives CDR1 MDHEN, CDR2 SYDVKM. The CDR3, as DNA: TGTGCCAGCAGTTTATCGGGGACCTACGAGCAGTACTTC. Its translation: CASSLSGTYEQYF.

This sequence joins TRBV29-1 and TRBJ2-1; D is ambiguous. CDR3 size: 16 residues. CDR1 and CDR2 (germline): SQVTM, ANQGSEA. Deletions cut 4 bases from V and 0 bases from J, with 16 bases between. The CDR3 coding sequence is TGCAGCGTTGGTCTTGTTAGACTTAGCTCCTACAATGAGCAGTTCTTC. It specifies CSVGLVRLSSYNEQFF.

This clone turned up a few times. The V and J genes are TRBV7-9 and TRBJ1-3; D is unclear. V shed 2 bases and J shed 3 bases, with 5 bases lying between them. There are 13 residues in the CDR3. Germline CDR1 SEHNR, CDR2 FQNEAQ (reference sequence). Here the CDR3 DNA reads TGTGCCAGCAGCTTAAATAGTGGAAACACCATATATTTT. This translates into CASSLNSGNTIYF.